The clone carrying this TCR beta chain was seen repeatedly, ten times or more. This sample was included in a study of regulatory T cells in long-lasting Graves disease. Trimming took off 2 bases at V and 5 bases at J, with 9 bases between the two ends. The CDR3 is made up of 13 amino acids. Germline assignment: CDR1 MNHNS and CDR2 SASEGT. Arm-PCR of CDR3 regions and iRepertoire HTBI primers were the basis on which TCR beta libraries were built. Each CDR3 protein is one row after TCRdb ran MiXCR on the multiplex PCR reads. The sample shows 400,000 to 500,000 distinct CDR3 sequences, 11% to 15% of them seen only once. The time point denotes: newly diagnosed GD, antithyroid drugs for less than 3 months. Extracted RNA from PBMCs served as the source of the TCR library. The same data also went into a second study, on T cells in Graves' hyperthyroidism and ophthalmopathy.

J is TRBJ1-1 and V is TRBV6-1; tentative D call: TRBD1 (6 bases). The sample was peripheral blood mononuclear cells (PBMCs), taken at new diagnosis, from a patient treated with antithyroid drugs. The sequence was collected from a woman aged 45-65 years with Graves disease. This chain's CDR3 is CASSEPTGTEAFF. The CDR3 DNA reads TGTGCCAGCAGTGAACCAACAGGGACTGAAGCTTTCTTT.